In its sample, the clone carrying this T cell receptor (beta chain) was seen once. The data are from a study of CD8 T cells in Susac syndrome. RNA, at roughly 0.5 to 1 ug, was reverse transcribed with random hexamers. Each CDR3 protein gets one entry after TCRdb re-called the immunoSEQ multiplex PCR reads with MiXCR. The sample holds under 200,000 distinct CDR3 sequences; 85% to 95% are singletons and the top ten take around 0.093%. The CDR3 has 15 amino acids. J gave up 7 bases and V 4 bases, and 8 bases lay outside the gene matches. Per the germline V gene, CDR1 is SGHAT and CDR2 is FQNNGV. The receptor was derived from a human donor in good health. V and J are TRBV11-2 and TRBJ2-5, with TRBD2 matching over 11 bases. Sample: CD4+ T cells from PBMCs. The CDR3 loop reads CASSSESGTSGTQYF. The CDR3 DNA is TGTGCCAGCAGCTCCGAATCCGGGACTAGCGGGACCCAGTACTTC.